The clone carrying this T cell receptor beta chain was counted once. In the original processing: The authors estimated nucleated cell counts from reference gene primer amplification. The table came from immunoSEQ multiplex PCR; TCRdb's copy has only in-frame clones and leaves some out. That table is the source of V, J and clone size, and D and trimming were worked out from the DNA. The table includes under 100,000 clones, about nine tenths detected once. The sample belongs to a study of blood T cell repertoires in COVID-19. Study context: COVID-19 samples from acute and convalescent phases originated in the United States, Italy and Spain. Sources were T cells, B-cell-depleted T cells, or PBMCs; the material itself was cDNA or gDNA.

Germline CDR1 reads SGHRS; CDR2 reads YFSETQ. The CDR3 has 14 amino acids. The junction had 7 bases not matched to a gene; V was cut back by 5 bases and J by 5 bases. The chain links TRBV5-1 to TRBJ2-5, with 9 bases fitting TRBD2. The clonotype originates from a man aged 45-60 years with acute or convalescent COVID-19. Sequencing was carried out using peripheral blood. CDR3 amino acids: CASRSGGFEETQYF. The CDR3 DNA sequence: TGCGCCAGCAGAAGCGGGGGGTTTGAGGAGACCCAGTACTTC.